The present TCR beta chain was sequenced within a study of neoadjuvant anti-PD-1 for oral cavity cancer. Study-level findings and limits: Only a few patients per response group were TCR-analyzed; validation needed. Pretreatment Treg/Th17 ratio correlated inversely with post-treatment tumor clonality.

Of note for this clone: Its antigen remains unknown.

The patients had HPV-negative, locally advanced oral cavity squamous cell carcinoma. Using immunoSEQ multiplex PCR, the repertoire was profiled, and TCRdb retains in-frame clones only, with some absent. Of around 81,000 clones in the sample, about 84% were seen once. Trimming removed 4 bases from V and 1 base from J, with 7 bases in between. This CDR3 is built from 13 residues. Germline V gene sequence: CDR1 ENHRY, CDR2 SYGVKD. The specimen comprised PBMCs, sampled before nivolumab (anti-PD-1) treatment. The chain is built from TRBV10-3 and TRBJ1-1; D is uncertain. This TCR came from a person between 40 and 85 years old with oral cavity squamous cell carcinoma. This CDR3 reads CAISGTANTEAFF. The CDR3 DNA follows: TGTGCCATCAGTGGGACCGCGAACACTGAAGCTTTCTTT.